This entry describes one TCR beta chain. Following RNA extraction, reverse transcription yielded cDNA that acted as the sequencing template. TCRdb's table, derived via immunoSEQ multiplex PCR, lists solely in-frame clones and lacks some. The sample includes about 180,000 clones, over 55% seen only once; the top ten take 1.7%. The data are from a study of CD8+ T cells in alopecia areata. V dropped 0 bases and J dropped 8 bases, with 16 bases sitting between them. The CDR3 has 14 amino acids. The germline V gene encodes CDR1 GTSNPN and CDR2 SVGIG (reference sequence). This material consisted of CD4+ T cells sorted from blood, taken at week 0. The chain carries TRBV30 and TRBJ1-2, with a tentative D call TRBD1 (5 bases). The receptor comes from a human donor with alopecia areata. The CDR3 DNA reads TGTGCCTGGAGTGTCCGGGACCGTCCTAAAGGCTACACCTTC. Its protein is CAWSVRDRPKGYTF.